Listed below are T cell receptor beta chains from one sample, sequenced in a study of blood T cell repertoires in COVID-19. Some clones are missing from TCRdb's copy, which holds only in-frame ones; the method was immunoSEQ multiplex PCR. The profile covers 40,000 to 45,000 clones, with 80% to 90% appearing a single time and 6.2% taken by the ten largest. The specimen sequenced was peripheral blood. These receptors originate from a human donor in a cohort sampled during active COVID-19. The CDR3 runs from the conserved cysteine through the conserved F or W.

v_gene	len	j_gene	CDR3aa
TRBV30	16	TRBJ2-1	CACNSCGSHTYNEQFF
TRBV18	14	TRBJ2-7	CASSPRGQGYEQYF
TRBV2	13	TRBJ1-5	CASSATGNQPQHF
TRBV6-5	15	TRBJ2-7	CASRSDRDSLYEQYF
TRBV11-2	15	TRBJ1-3	CASSLVGRGGNTIYF
TRBV21-1	21	TRBJ2-3	CASSKGRGQGACGSPTDTQYF
TRBV12-3/TRBV12-4	13	TRBJ2-7	CASSGRGSYEQYF
TRBV18	17	TRBJ2-2	CASSPTSDRIFTGELFF
TRBV29-1	17	TRBJ2-2	CSVRGAVGESGTGELFF
TRBV2	11	TRBJ2-7	CASSGGSGQYF
TRBV5-1	14	TRBJ1-1	CASSSTGTRPEAFF
TRBV12-3/TRBV12-4	12	TRBJ2-7	CASSMTVHEQYF
TRBV5-1	14	TRBJ1-2	CASSLWGGNYGYTF
TRBV21-1	16	TRBJ2-7	CASTGYERDVSYEQYF
TRBV6-5	13	TRBJ1-1	CGASPQGFTEAFF
TRBV24-1	13	TRBJ2-1	CATSGAGANEQFF
TRBV10-3	15	TRBJ2-5	CAISEVARGVETQYF
TRBV5-8	13	TRBJ1-2	CASSGADFYGYTF
TRBV5-1	15	TRBJ2-1	CASSLVTGSYNEQFF
TRBV27	17	TRBJ2-1	CASSQMDRGGLARARFF
TRBV5-1	15	TRBJ2-7	CASSLGTSGFYEQYF
TRBV19	15	TRBJ1-1	CASSYRRTGNTEAFF